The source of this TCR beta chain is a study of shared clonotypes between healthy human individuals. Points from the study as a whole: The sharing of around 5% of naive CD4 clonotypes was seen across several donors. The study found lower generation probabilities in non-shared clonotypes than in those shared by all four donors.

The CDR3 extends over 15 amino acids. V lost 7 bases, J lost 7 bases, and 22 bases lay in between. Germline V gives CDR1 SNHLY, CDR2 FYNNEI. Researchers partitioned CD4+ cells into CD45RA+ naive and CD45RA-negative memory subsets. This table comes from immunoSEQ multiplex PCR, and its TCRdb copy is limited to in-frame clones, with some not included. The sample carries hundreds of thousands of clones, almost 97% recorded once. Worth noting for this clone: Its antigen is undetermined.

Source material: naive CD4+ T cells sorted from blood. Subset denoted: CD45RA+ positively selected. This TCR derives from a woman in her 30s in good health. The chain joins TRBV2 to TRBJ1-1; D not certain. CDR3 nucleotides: TGTGCCAGCAACCCGCACCTCTTAGAAGGTGATGAAGCTTTCTTT. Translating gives CASNPHLLEGDEAFF.